The clone carrying this T cell receptor beta chain was observed many times. These data are taken from a study of T cells in Graves' hyperthyroidism and ophthalmopathy. From RNA transcripts, TCR beta CDR3 regions were amplified. The study used the HTBI primer set for a first-round RT-PCR of the TCR CDR3. TCRdb re-called the multiplex PCR reads through MiXCR, storing one row per CDR3 protein. The sample contains a few hundred thousand distinct CDR3 sequences, more than 14% of which appear only once. Germline CDR1 reads SGHNT; CDR2 reads YYREEE (reference sequence). The CDR3 length is 16 residues. Trimming shortened V by 3 bases and J by 4 bases, and 17 bases separated the two germline ends.

The chain carries TRBV5-4 and TRBJ2-1; D perhaps matches TRBD2 (5 bases). The sample consisted of blood. The TCR originated in a woman in her thirties or forties with Graves' hyperthyroidism that later progressed to Graves' ophthalmopathy. The CDR3 bases are TGTGCCAGCAGCTCATCCGGGCGGGCCCGGTACAATGAGCAGTTCTTC. The encoded protein is CASSSSGRARYNEQFF. Looking up the rest from reference TRBV5-4 and TRBJ2-1 gives the full variable domain: ETGVTQSPTHLIKTRGQQVTLRCSSQSGHNTVSWYQQALGQGPQFIFQYYREEENGRGNFPPRFSGLQFPNYSSELNVNALELDDSALYLCASSSSGRARYNEQFFGPGTRLTVL.